This is a list of T cell receptor beta chains from one sample in a study of blood T cell repertoires in COVID-19. Clones were sequenced by immunoSEQ multiplex PCR, and TCRdb holds only the in-frame ones, with some missing. The sample contains about 52,000 clones, 80% to 95% of which appear only once. The sample was peripheral blood. The receptors were sampled from a human donor in a cohort sampled during active COVID-19. Both conserved end residues are part of each CDR3. The order of the fields is V gene, clone size, J gene, D gene, CDR3 DNA, CDR3 protein. D genes are given only for firm matches. The size of a clone is reported for some rows only, either as once, few or many, or as a class for expanded clones.

v_gene: TRBV20-1; abundance: .; j_gene: TRBJ2-6; d_gene: .; CDR3nt: TGCAGTGCTAGTCCAGGGTCTGGGGCCAACGTCCTGACTTTC; CDR3aa: CSASPGSGANVLTF
v_gene: TRBV7-9; abundance: few; j_gene: TRBJ2-7; d_gene: TRBD1; CDR3nt: TGTGCCAGCAGCTTAGAGGGGACAGGGTACGAGCAGTACTTC; CDR3aa: CASSLEGTGYEQYF
v_gene: TRBV6-2/TRBV6-3; abundance: .; j_gene: TRBJ1-1; d_gene: TRBD1; CDR3nt: TGTGCCAGCAGCGGACAGGGGAAGACTGAAGCTTTCTTT; CDR3aa: CASSGQGKTEAFF
v_gene: TRBV2; abundance: .; j_gene: TRBJ2-7; d_gene: TRBD1; CDR3nt: TGTGCAGAGGGACAGGGGGACTCCTACGAGCAGTACTTC; CDR3aa: CAEGQGDSYEQYF
v_gene: TRBV30; abundance: once; j_gene: TRBJ2-7; d_gene: .; CDR3nt: TGTGCCTGGAGTGTAGACAGAAGCTTCTCCTACGAGCAGTACTTC; CDR3aa: CAWSVDRSFSYEQYF
v_gene: TRBV27; abundance: .; j_gene: TRBJ1-1; d_gene: TRBD1; CDR3nt: TGTGCCAGCAGTTGGACAGGACCGAACACTGAAGCTTTCTTT; CDR3aa: CASSWTGPNTEAFF
v_gene: TRBV19; abundance: .; j_gene: TRBJ2-6; d_gene: .; CDR3nt: TGTGCCAGTAGTATGGAACAGGTCGCGTTCTCTGGGGCCAACGTCCTGACTTTC; CDR3aa: CASSMEQVAFSGANVLTF
v_gene: TRBV10-3; abundance: .; j_gene: TRBJ2-1; d_gene: .; CDR3nt: TGTGCCACCTCGGACTACCGGGAGAGCAATGAGCAGTTCTTC; CDR3aa: CATSDYRESNEQFF
v_gene: TRBV5-1; abundance: .; j_gene: TRBJ1-2; d_gene: .; CDR3nt: TGCGCCAGCAGCTTGGATGCGGGGGTCGGCTACACCTTC; CDR3aa: CASSLDAGVGYTF
v_gene: TRBV19; abundance: .; j_gene: TRBJ2-3; d_gene: TRBD2; CDR3nt: TGTGCCAGTAGTTCCCTTGGGATGACGGGAGGTAACACAGATACGCAGTATTTT; CDR3aa: CASSSLGMTGGNTDTQYF
v_gene: TRBV20-1; abundance: .; j_gene: TRBJ2-7; d_gene: TRBD2; CDR3nt: TGCAGTGCAAGTCTAGCGGGAGGGAGCTCCTACGAGCAGTACTTC; CDR3aa: CSASLAGGSSYEQYF
v_gene: TRBV25-1; abundance: .; j_gene: TRBJ2-1; d_gene: TRBD2; CDR3nt: TGTGCCAGCAGACCGACTAGCGGGATTAGCAATGAGCAGTTCTTC; CDR3aa: CASRPTSGISNEQFF
v_gene: TRBV6-6; abundance: .; j_gene: TRBJ2-1; d_gene: TRBD2; CDR3nt: TGTGCCAGCAGCGAGCCGGGACTAGCGGGAAAGAATGAGCAGTTCTTC; CDR3aa: CASSEPGLAGKNEQFF
v_gene: TRBV28; abundance: .; j_gene: TRBJ2-7; d_gene: TRBD2; CDR3nt: TGTGCCAGCAGTTGGCTTAGCGGGAGTCAGTACGAGCAGTACTTC; CDR3aa: CASSWLSGSQYEQYF
v_gene: TRBV30; abundance: .; j_gene: TRBJ2-1; d_gene: TRBD2; CDR3nt: TGTGCCTGGAATAGGTGGGGACTAGCGGGAAATGAGCAGTTCTTC; CDR3aa: CAWNRWGLAGNEQFF
v_gene: TRBV2; abundance: once; j_gene: TRBJ2-1; d_gene: .; CDR3nt: TGTGCCAGCAGTGAACAGGGAATCGAGCAGTTCTTC; CDR3aa: CASSEQGIEQFF
v_gene: TRBV7-3; abundance: once; j_gene: TRBJ2-2; d_gene: TRBD2; CDR3nt: TGTGCCAGCAGTGCGGGAGTGTCCGGGGAGCTGTTTTTT; CDR3aa: CASSAGVSGELFF
v_gene: TRBV15; abundance: .; j_gene: TRBJ1-2; d_gene: .; CDR3nt: TGTGCCACCAGCAGGGCGGGACGGAACTATGGCTACACCTTC; CDR3aa: CATSRAGRNYGYTF
v_gene: TRBV5-6; abundance: .; j_gene: TRBJ2-2; d_gene: .; CDR3nt: TGTGCCAGCAGCTCCAGATTTGGTACCGGGGAGCTGTTTTTT; CDR3aa: CASSSRFGTGELFF
v_gene: TRBV30; abundance: few; j_gene: TRBJ2-7; d_gene: .; CDR3nt: TGTGCCTGGAGTAACAGTGGCGTCCACGAGCAGTACTTC; CDR3aa: CAWSNSGVHEQYF
v_gene: TRBV7-9; abundance: few; j_gene: TRBJ2-2; d_gene: .; CDR3nt: TGTGCCAGCAGCCCCCCACGAGTGAACACCGGGGAGCTGTTTTTT; CDR3aa: CASSPPRVNTGELFF
v_gene: TRBV9; abundance: .; j_gene: TRBJ2-3; d_gene: .; CDR3nt: TGTGCCAGCAGCAAACAAACGGATACGCAGTATTTT; CDR3aa: CASSKQTDTQYF
v_gene: TRBV9; abundance: once; j_gene: TRBJ2-1; d_gene: .; CDR3nt: TGTGCCAGCAGCGTAGACCTAGGTGAGCAGTTCTTC; CDR3aa: CASSVDLGEQFF
v_gene: TRBV27; abundance: .; j_gene: TRBJ2-7; d_gene: TRBD1; CDR3nt: TGTGCCAGCAAGCGGCAGGGGGCTGCCGAGCAGTACTTC; CDR3aa: CASKRQGAAEQYF
v_gene: TRBV28; abundance: .; j_gene: TRBJ1-2; d_gene: .; CDR3nt: TGTGCCAGCAGATTCGCAGGGGTTGGCTACACCTTC; CDR3aa: CASRFAGVGYTF
v_gene: TRBV28; abundance: .; j_gene: TRBJ2-7; d_gene: TRBD1; CDR3nt: TGTGCCAGCAGTAACAGGGGGCGTGAGCAGTACTTC; CDR3aa: CASSNRGREQYF
v_gene: TRBV7-3; abundance: once; j_gene: TRBJ1-1; d_gene: .; CDR3nt: TGTGCCAGCAGCCCAGCGGGGGGCCCGAACACTGAAGCTTTCTTT; CDR3aa: CASSPAGGPNTEAFF
v_gene: TRBV13; abundance: large; j_gene: TRBJ2-1; d_gene: TRBD2; CDR3nt: TGTGCCAGCAGCTTAAGGACTAGCGGGAGAGCGTCCTACAATGAGCAGTTCTTC; CDR3aa: CASSLRTSGRASYNEQFF
v_gene: TRBV10-1; abundance: .; j_gene: TRBJ2-1; d_gene: TRBD2; CDR3nt: TGCGCCAGCCCCAGAGGACTAGCGGGAGGGCCCAGGGATGAGCAGTTCTTC; CDR3aa: CASPRGLAGGPRDEQFF
v_gene: TRBV20-1; abundance: .; j_gene: TRBJ1-1; d_gene: TRBD1; CDR3nt: TGCAGTGGACAGGGCGAGACTGAAGCTTTCTTT; CDR3aa: CSGQGETEAFF
v_gene: TRBV19; abundance: .; j_gene: TRBJ2-1; d_gene: .; CDR3nt: TGTGCCAGTAGTGATACAGGGTTTGGCAATGAGCAGTTCTTC; CDR3aa: CASSDTGFGNEQFF
v_gene: TRBV6-6; abundance: .; j_gene: TRBJ2-5; d_gene: .; CDR3nt: TGTGCCAGCAGTTTATACAGGGGTAGCGGGACCCAGTACTTC; CDR3aa: CASSLYRGSGTQYF
v_gene: TRBV19; abundance: .; j_gene: TRBJ1-5; d_gene: TRBD1; CDR3nt: TGTGCCAGTAGTATAGCCCTTACAGGGGGCCTTCAGCCCCAGCATTTT; CDR3aa: CASSIALTGGLQPQHF
v_gene: TRBV18; abundance: .; j_gene: TRBJ1-3; d_gene: .; CDR3nt: TGTGCCAGCTCACCACCGTCACTCGGCGGAGGAAACACCATATATTTT; CDR3aa: CASSPPSLGGGNTIYF
v_gene: TRBV19; abundance: .; j_gene: TRBJ2-7; d_gene: TRBD2; CDR3nt: TGTGCCAGTAGTTCCCTTGGGCGGGAGGGCGTTTACGAGCAGTACTTC; CDR3aa: CASSSLGREGVYEQYF
v_gene: TRBV5-1; abundance: .; j_gene: TRBJ1-1; d_gene: TRBD1; CDR3nt: TGCGCCAGCAGCCGACAGGGGTACACTGAAGCTTTCTTT; CDR3aa: CASSRQGYTEAFF
v_gene: TRBV7-9; abundance: .; j_gene: TRBJ2-5; d_gene: .; CDR3nt: TGTGCCAGCAACGCCCTCGGGGGTCGAGAGACCCAGTACTTC; CDR3aa: CASNALGGRETQYF
v_gene: TRBV5-1; abundance: .; j_gene: TRBJ2-7; d_gene: TRBD2; CDR3nt: TGCGCCACCCGTTCGGGGGGGTTCGACGAGCAGTACTTC; CDR3aa: CATRSGGFDEQYF
v_gene: TRBV28; abundance: .; j_gene: TRBJ2-1; d_gene: TRBD2; CDR3nt: TGTGCCAGCACGACTAGCGGGACCTACAATGAGCAGTTCTTC; CDR3aa: CASTTSGTYNEQFF
v_gene: TRBV5-4; abundance: .; j_gene: TRBJ2-3; d_gene: TRBD2; CDR3nt: TGTGCCAGCAGCTTGGTGCGGTCTAGCGGAATTGCTAGCACAGATACGCAGTATTTT; CDR3aa: CASSLVRSSGIASTDTQYF
v_gene: TRBV5-1; abundance: .; j_gene: TRBJ2-1; d_gene: .; CDR3nt: TGCGCCAGCAGGGGGATGGGTAGCGCGCACAATGAGCAGTTCTTC; CDR3aa: CASRGMGSAHNEQFF
v_gene: TRBV28; abundance: .; j_gene: TRBJ2-7; d_gene: .; CDR3nt: TGTGCCAGCAGTGTGACTAGTTCGAGGTACGAGCAGTACTTC; CDR3aa: CASSVTSSRYEQYF
v_gene: TRBV19; abundance: .; j_gene: TRBJ1-1; d_gene: .; CDR3nt: TGTGCCAGTAGTATGCGGGTTGGGAACACTGAAGCTTTCTTT; CDR3aa: CASSMRVGNTEAFF
v_gene: TRBV29-1; abundance: .; j_gene: TRBJ2-7; d_gene: TRBD1; CDR3nt: TGCAGCGTTGAGGTTGGTGGGACAGGGTTAGGCGAGCAGTACTTC; CDR3aa: CSVEVGGTGLGEQYF
v_gene: TRBV11-2; abundance: .; j_gene: TRBJ2-1; d_gene: TRBD2; CDR3nt: TGTGCCAGCAGCCCCCGGTGGGTAGCGGGAGGATACAATGAGCAGTTCTTC; CDR3aa: CASSPRWVAGGYNEQFF
v_gene: TRBV9; abundance: .; j_gene: TRBJ2-2; d_gene: TRBD2; CDR3nt: TGTGCCAGCAGCGTAGGGACTAGCGACACCGGGGAGCTGTTTTTT; CDR3aa: CASSVGTSDTGELFF
v_gene: TRBV3-1/TRBV3-2; abundance: .; j_gene: TRBJ2-1; d_gene: TRBD1; CDR3nt: TGTGCCAGCAGCCAGTACAGGGGGCTGAATGAGCAGTTCTTC; CDR3aa: CASSQYRGLNEQFF
v_gene: TRBV9; abundance: .; j_gene: TRBJ2-1; d_gene: TRBD1; CDR3nt: TGTGCCAGCAGCGCGGGACAGAATGAGCAGTTCTTC; CDR3aa: CASSAGQNEQFF
v_gene: TRBV7-6; abundance: .; j_gene: TRBJ2-5; d_gene: .; CDR3nt: TGTGCCAGCAGCCTAGATGAGGGTCCGGAGACCCAGTACTTC; CDR3aa: CASSLDEGPETQYF
v_gene: TRBV5-1; abundance: .; j_gene: TRBJ1-1; d_gene: .; CDR3nt: TGCGCCAGCAGCTTGTTTTCGGGAGGCCCTGAAGCTTTCTTT; CDR3aa: CASSLFSGGPEAFF
v_gene: TRBV15; abundance: .; j_gene: TRBJ2-2; d_gene: TRBD2; CDR3nt: TGTGCCACCAGTAGGACTAGCGGAGGGGCCGGGGAGCTGTTTTTT; CDR3aa: CATSRTSGGAGELFF
v_gene: TRBV21-1; abundance: .; j_gene: TRBJ2-5; d_gene: .; CDR3nt: TGTGCCAGCAGCAGCGGACTAGCGGGACCGAAGTGGGAGACCCAGTACTTC; CDR3aa: CASSSGLAGPKWETQYF
v_gene: TRBV7-3; abundance: .; j_gene: TRBJ2-1; d_gene: .; CDR3nt: TGTGCCAGCAGCGACAACAATGAGCAGTTCTTC; CDR3aa: CASSDNNEQFF
v_gene: TRBV6-1; abundance: .; j_gene: TRBJ2-5; d_gene: .; CDR3nt: TGTGCCAGCAGTGATCTCCCGGAGACCCAGTACTTC; CDR3aa: CASSDLPETQYF
v_gene: TRBV19; abundance: once; j_gene: TRBJ1-1; d_gene: .; CDR3nt: TGTGCCAGTAGCCCGGGACATGGGCTGGGGTACACTGAAGCTTTCTTT; CDR3aa: CASSPGHGLGYTEAFF
v_gene: TRBV5-4; abundance: .; j_gene: TRBJ2-2; d_gene: .; CDR3nt: TGTGCCAGCAGCTTGGCCGGGCGGGGCCTGCCCGGGGAGCTGTTTTTT; CDR3aa: CASSLAGRGLPGELFF
v_gene: TRBV5-8; abundance: .; j_gene: TRBJ1-5; d_gene: TRBD1; CDR3nt: TGTGCCAGCAGCTTGAGGGGGCAGGGGTTCCTTAGGCAGCATTTT; CDR3aa: CASSLRGQGFLRQHF
v_gene: TRBV2; abundance: .; j_gene: TRBJ1-2; d_gene: .; CDR3nt: TGTGCCAGCAGTGAGAGTGGGCAGGATCTCTATGGCTACACCTTC; CDR3aa: CASSESGQDLYGYTF
v_gene: TRBV6-6; abundance: .; j_gene: TRBJ2-7; d_gene: .; CDR3nt: TGTGCCAGCAGTTACCTTTCTAGCGCCTACTCCTACGAGCAGTACTTC; CDR3aa: CASSYLSSAYSYEQYF
v_gene: TRBV19; abundance: .; j_gene: TRBJ1-2; d_gene: TRBD1; CDR3nt: TGTGCCAGTAGTAGGACAGGGGATGGCTACACCTTC; CDR3aa: CASSRTGDGYTF